This T cell receptor (beta chain) was captured in a study of blood T cell repertoires in COVID-19. About the research overall: Acute and convalescent COVID-19 samples came from the United States, Italy and Spain. Sample material is recorded as cDNA or gDNA derived from T cells, B-cell-depleted T cells, or PBMCs.

As processed by the authors: Nucleated cell counts were estimated from reference gene primer amplification. TCRdb's table, derived via immunoSEQ multiplex PCR, lists solely in-frame clones and lacks some. V, J and clone size were drawn from that table, and D and trimming were deduced from the DNA. The sample has about 160,000 clones, 87% seen once. The CDR3 sequence is 15 residues long. Germline V lookup: CDR1 MNHEY, CDR2 SVGAGI. The V gene lost 5 bases and the J gene lost 1 base, with 14 bases spanning the gap. Sample: peripheral blood. The genes are TRBV6-5 and TRBJ1-1; D is possibly TRBD1 (5 bases). The clonotype originates from an older woman with active or convalescent COVID-19. CDR3 amino acids: CASSLRGVTNTEAFF. The DNA of the CDR3 is TGTGCCAGCAGTCTCCGGGGGGTGACGAACACTGAAGCTTTCTTT.